The subject of this entry is one TCR beta chain. Its cognate antigen is unknown. Assay used: immunoSEQ multiplex PCR; TCRdb lists only in-frame clones, some missing. The sample yields approximately 340,000 clones, more than 60% seen once. Donors, without exception, were Caucasian adults residing in Nashville, Tennessee. The CDR3 is 15 residues long. CDR1 and CDR2 from the germline V gene are LGHNA and YNFKEQ. Trimming cost V 0 bases and J 4 bases; bases outside gene matches: 6. The entry originates in a study of shared clonotypes between healthy human individuals. Findings and caveats of the study: For naive CD4 cells, approximately 4.7% of clonotypes were shared across a few donors.

The rearrangement joins TRBV4-2 to TRBJ2-7, with 7 nucleotides matching TRBD2. The TCR sequence derives from a man aged 30 to 45 in good health. Material for sequencing was memory CD4+ T cells sorted from blood. The subset: CD45RA-negative fraction. The CDR3 reads CASSQDWAGAYEQYF. CDR3 coding DNA: TGTGCCAGCAGCCAAGACTGGGCGGGAGCGTACGAGCAGTACTTC.